Listed here are 4 T cell receptor beta chains from one sample, sequenced in a study of Ad26.COV2.S vaccination and SARS-CoV-2 variants (dated by TCRdb to the early 2020s). Library creation used the immunoSEQ multiplex PCR assay. The table comes from immuneACCESS by way of TCRdb, which keeps in-frame sequences with V and J called. Part of the clones is missing from these tables; in studies checked, under half for an unresolved V gene and the rest for unknown reasons. The sample has about 480,000 clones on record, around nine tenths of them singletons. The ten top clones hold about 13% of the sample. The treatment or condition label of this sample denotes: 15 to 20 received Ad26.COV2.S at low or high dose, single or two shots; about 5 received placebo; per-sample allocation not given. Repertoires of vaccine and placebo recipients were sequenced from samples taken on day 63 after the first injection.

The material sequenced was peripheral blood, taken in a trial of Ad26.COV2.S vaccine versus placebo. These receptors were obtained from a person between 18 and 65 years old who received the Ad26.COV2.S COVID-19 vaccine or a placebo.

V and J are TRBV5-4 and TRBJ2-5; D unresolved. Germline V gene data show CDR1 as SGHNT and CDR2 as YYREEE (reference sequence). Trimming took off 0 bases at V and 1 base at J, with 7 bases between the two ends. The CDR3 is 14 amino acids. CDR3 bases: TGTGCCAGCAGCTTGGATAAGGCCCAAGAGACCCAGTACTTC. Translating gives CASSLDKAQETQYF. The whole variable domain, filled in from reference TRBV5-4 and TRBJ2-5, reads ETGVTQSPTHLIKTRGQQVTLRCSSQSGHNTVSWYQQALGQGPQFIFQYYREEENGRGNFPPRFSGLQFPNYSSELNVNALELDDSALYLCASSLDKAQETQYFGPGTRLLVL.

This rearrangement joins TRBV11-3 to TRBJ2-2, with 8 bases matching TRBD2. The CDR3 covers 18 residues. Germline values: CDR1 SGHNT, CDR2 YENEEA. The V segment lost 0 bases and the J segment 3 bases; nucleotides outside the gene matches: 9. Here the CDR3 reads CASSLDPGGVRHTGELFF. CDR3 coding DNA: TGTGCCAGCAGCTTAGATCCCGGGGGGGTGCGCCACACCGGGGAGCTGTTTTTT.

The rearrangement uses TRBV2 and TRBJ2-7; 8 positions agree with TRBD1. The CDR3 covers 17 residues. Trimming cost V 0 bases and J 4 bases; bases outside gene matches: 11. CDR1 and CDR2 from the germline V gene are SNHLY and FYNNEI. The CDR3 region has the DNA TGTGCCAGCAGTGAAGCTATTCTCCCAGGGGGCGCGTACGAGCAGTACTTC. It is translated as CASSEAILPGGAYEQYF.

The V and J genes are TRBV28 and TRBJ2-1; D remains unclear. CDR3 length equals 12 residues. Germline loops: CDR1 MDHEN, CDR2 SYDVKM. Trimming pared 6 bases from V and 12 bases from J, leaving 15 bases between. Here the CDR3 DNA reads TGTGCCAGCAGCCTTCTCGCGACCTCGCAGTTCTTC. This sequence encodes CASSLLATSQFF.